The 26 T cell receptor beta chains presented below share a single source sample, sequenced in a study of blood T cells in healthy people across ages. Then a second PCR, running roughly 7 to 12 cycles, was carried out with a sample-barcoded 5' primer and a J-beta primer mix. A single record per CDR3 protein comes from TCRdb applying MiXCR to the 5' RACE reads. The sample includes 1.5 million to 2 million distinct CDR3 sequences, roughly two fifths of them seen just once. Sequencing was done on a sample of blood. The origin of the receptors is a human donor in good health.

V and J are TRBV7-2 and TRBJ1-1; tentatively, D is TRBD1 (6 bases). The CDR3 runs to 14 residues. The V end lost 7 bases, the J end lost 6 bases, and 18 bases lay between the germline ends. CDR1 is SGHTA, CDR2 FQGNSA, per germline. DNA of the CDR3: TGTGCCAGCATCCTCAACAGGGTATTGGCTGAAGCTTTCTTT. Translated, it gives CASILNRVLAEAFF.

This clonotype appeared a few times. The rearrangement uses TRBV6-6 and TRBJ2-7, with D maybe TRBD1 (6 bases). The V end lost 6 bases, the J end lost 6 bases, and 18 bases lay between the germline ends. Per the germline V gene, CDR1 is MNHNY and CDR2 is SVGAGI (reference sequence). There are 14 residues in the CDR3. The CDR3 sequence is CASSLTGKSAEQYF. As DNA, the CDR3 is TGTGCCAGCAGCCTAACAGGGAAGTCTGCCGAGCAGTACTTC.

CDR3 sequence reads: CSADLAEETQYF. The DNA for the CDR3 is TGCAGTGCTGACTTAGCGGAAGAGACCCAGTACTTC. The rearrangement joins TRBV20-1 to TRBJ2-5; weak D call: TRBD2 (6 bases). Germline assignment: CDR1 DFQATT and CDR2 SNEGSKA (reference sequence). Trimming took 5 bases from V and 3 from J, leaving 10 bases between them. The CDR3 loop spans 12 amino acids.

Only a few counts were recorded for this clonotype. The chain joins TRBV20-1 to TRBJ2-1; D ambiguous. The CDR3 is 10 amino acids. V was trimmed by 8 bases and J by 9 bases, leaving 11 bases between them. Germline CDR1 DFQATT, CDR2 SNEGSKA (reference sequence). CDR3 residues: CSTYSLEQFF. The CDR3 DNA reads as TGCAGTACTTACAGCCTTGAGCAGTTCTTC.

This clonotype has more than one count but fewer than ten. This chain connects TRBV4-3 to TRBJ1-2; unclear D gene. Germline CDR1 and CDR2: LGHNA and YSLEER. V shed 4 bases and J shed 6 bases, with 15 bases lying between them. This CDR3 comprises 14 residues. CDR3 protein: CASSPNESGDGYTF. The CDR3 nucleotides are TGCGCCAGCAGCCCTAACGAGTCGGGTGATGGCTACACCTTC.

This chain uses TRBV20-1 with TRBJ2-7, with TRBD2 identical over 12 bases. Germline CDR1 and CDR2: DFQATT and SNEGSKA (reference sequence). The CDR3 loop spans 15 amino acids. The V gene end was trimmed by 2 bases and the J gene end by 4 bases; junction bases not matched to a gene: 6. The CDR3 spells CSARTSGGFVYEQYF. The CDR3 nucleotides read TGCAGTGCTAGAACTAGCGGGGGGTTTGTGTACGAGCAGTACTTC.

The rearrangement uses TRBV7-8 and TRBJ2-1, with a possible D match to TRBD2 (5 bases). With 1 base removed from V and 0 bases from J, the gap between germline ends came to 13 bases. This CDR3 is 17 amino acids long. Germline CDR1 reads SGHVS; CDR2 reads FQNEAQ. CDR3 bases: TGTGCCAGCAGCTTAGAGACGGGGTCCGGCTCCTACAATGAGCAGTTCTTC. Translating gives CASSLETGSGSYNEQFF.

This chain connects TRBV10-3 to TRBJ2-1; no clear D gene. Germline V gene lookup returns CDR1 ENHRY and CDR2 SYGVKD. The V and J ends lost 3 bases and 0 bases respectively, with 12 bases between them. The CDR3 spans 16 residues. For the CDR3, the DNA is TGTGCCATCAGTGAATTACGGTCTAGCTCCTACAATGAGCAGTTCTTC. This translates into CAISELRSSSYNEQFF.

This chain links TRBV9 with TRBJ2-1; possibly TRBD1 or TRBD2 for D (6 bases each). The CDR3 consists of 16 residues. Trimming cost V 2 bases and J 7 bases, with 19 bases left between them. CDR1 is SGDLS, CDR2 YYNGEE, per germline. CDR3 region: CASSVGGRAYWNEQFF. CDR3 nucleotide sequence: TGTGCCAGCAGCGTGGGGGGCAGGGCGTATTGGAATGAGCAGTTCTTC. Drawing the rest from reference TRBV9 and TRBJ2-1, the complete variable domain is DSGVTQTPKHLITATGQRVTLRCSPRSGDLSVYWYQQSLDQGLQFLIQYYNGEERAKGNILERFSAQQFPDLHSELNLSSLELGDSALYFCASSVGGRAYWNEQFFGPGTRLTVL.

The V call is TRBV6-5, the J call TRBJ2-1, with 11 bases aligning to TRBD2. Germline-derived CDR1 and CDR2 are MNHEY and SVGAGI. Trimming cost V 8 bases and J 9 bases; bases outside gene matches: 9. This CDR3 is built from 14 residues. The CDR3 DNA is TGTGCCAGCTGGTATAGCGGGGGGGCCGGTGAGCAGTTCTTC. Residues: CASWYSGGAGEQFF.

This clonotype was seen a few times. The chain uses TRBV6-5 and TRBJ1-2, with D possibly TRBD1 on 6 matching bases. The germline V gene encodes CDR1 MNHEY and CDR2 SVGAGI. The CDR3 runs 11 residues. Trimming left V 2 bases short and J 13 bases short, with 11 bases between. The CDR3 reads CASSYGGPATF. The CDR3 bases are TGTGCCAGCAGTTACGGGGGGCCGGCCACCTTC.

This clonotype occurred a few times. J is TRBJ2-4 and V is TRBV12-3 or TRBV12-4; D may be TRBD1 or TRBD2 (7 bases each). The CDR3 spans 14 residues. V was cut by 5 bases and J by 13 bases, with 21 bases left in between. In DNA, the CDR3 is TGTGCCAGCAGTGCGGGACAGCCCTGGCGGGAGCAGTACTTC. This translates into CASSAGQPWREQYF.

J is TRBJ2-7 and V is TRBV6-2 or TRBV6-3; unclear D gene. The CDR3 extends over 15 amino acids. Per the germline V gene, CDR1 is MNHEY and CDR2 is SVGEGT. Trimming removed 6 bases at V and 0 bases at J, with 15 bases between. The CDR3 DNA is TGTGCCAGCAGCCGGACGGCGACGATCTCCTACGAGCAGTACTTC. Protein product: CASSRTATISYEQYF.

This sequence joins TRBV7-9 and TRBJ2-1; no definite D call. V lost 4 bases to trimming and J lost 8 bases, with 12 bases between them. The germline V gene has CDR1 SEHNR and CDR2 FQNEAQ (reference sequence). CDR3 length equals 13 residues. The CDR3 bases are TGTGCCAGCAGCTCCCTCTCTGGGGATGAGCAGTTCTTC. Translated: CASSSLSGDEQFF.

This clonotype turned up a few times. The chain is built from TRBV6-2 or TRBV6-3 and TRBJ2-3, with 10 positions matching TRBD2. CDR1 and CDR2 (germline): MNHEY, SVGEGT. The V segment lost 6 bases and the J segment 4 bases; nucleotides outside the gene matches: 10. CDR3 length equals 16 residues. CDR3 bases: TGTGCCAGCAGCTACAGCGGGGGGGCCGTTCCAGATACGCAGTATTTT. Translated, it gives CASSYSGGAVPDTQYF.

This clonotype has at least ten counts. J is TRBJ2-1 and V is TRBV7-2; TRBD2 matches at 8 bases. V shed 0 bases and J 1 base; nucleotides not matched to a gene: 2. Germline CDR1 reads SGHTA; CDR2 reads FQGNSA. CDR3 length: 16 residues. The CDR3 sequence: CASSLAAGGSYNEQFF. CDR3 DNA sequence: TGTGCCAGCAGCTTAGCTGCGGGGGGATCCTACAATGAGCAGTTCTTC.

The CDR3 coding sequence is TGTGCCAGCGATGCGACAGGGGGTCTTGGCTACACCTTC. This encodes CASDATGGLGYTF. This chain uses TRBV6-6 with TRBJ1-2, with 9 nucleotides matching TRBD1. Trimming at V came to 8 bases and at J to 7 bases, leaving 8 bases not matched to a gene. This CDR3 comprises 13 residues. Germline CDR1 reads MNHNY; CDR2 reads SVGAGI (reference sequence).

This clonotype has more than one count but fewer than ten. The V gene is TRBV24-1, the J gene TRBJ1-5; maybe TRBD1 (5 bases). The germline V and J ends were trimmed by 4 bases and 7 bases, with 10 bases remaining between them. The germline CDR1 and CDR2 sequences are KGHDR and SFDVKD. The CDR3 length is 13 residues. The CDR3 spells CATSDRRGQPQHF. CDR3 in DNA: TGTGCCACCAGTGACAGGAGGGGACAGCCCCAGCATTTT.

The chain combines TRBV20-1 with TRBJ2-1; possibly TRBD2 for D (7 bases). Trimming took off 0 bases at V and 8 bases at J, with 20 bases between the two ends. This CDR3 comprises 16 residues. Germline CDR1 is DFQATT and CDR2 is SNEGSKA (reference sequence). CDR3 nucleotide sequence: TGCAGTGCTAGAGATATAATGGGGGGGGGCCTCGATGAGCAGTTCTTC. Translating it yields CSARDIMGGGLDEQFF.

The V and J genes are TRBV30 and TRBJ1-2, with a tentative D call TRBD1 (5 bases). Trimming took 0 bases from V and 8 from J, leaving 13 bases between them. Germline V gene sequence: CDR1 GTSNPN, CDR2 SVGIG (reference sequence). This CDR3 is 13 amino acids long. The CDR3 region has the DNA TGTGCCTGGAGTGTACGGTCAGGGCCAGGCTACACCTTC. This sequence encodes CAWSVRSGPGYTF.

This clonotype occurred once. The rearrangement joins TRBV20-1 to TRBJ2-2, with TRBD2 as a possible D gene (6 bases). This CDR3 is built from 13 residues. Trimming removed 7 bases at V and 5 bases at J, with 14 bases between. Germline assignment: CDR1 DFQATT and CDR2 SNEGSKA (reference sequence). The CDR3 DNA reads TGCAGTGGGCGGGGACCACCGACCGGGGAGCTGTTTTTT. Its translation: CSGRGPPTGELFF.

This clonotype was picked up a small number of times. The chain uses TRBV12-3 or TRBV12-4 and TRBJ2-1, with D unclear. CDR3 size: 14 residues. V lost 5 bases to trimming and J lost 1 base, with 9 bases between them. In nucleotides, the CDR3 is TGTGCCAGCAGTACAGTAGGTTCCTACAATGAGCAGTTCTTC. It translates to CASSTVGSYNEQFF.

This chain uses TRBV12-3 or TRBV12-4 with TRBJ1-5; D possibly corresponds to TRBD1 (6 bases). Between the trimmed V and J ends, which lost 4 bases and 0 bases, there was a span of 10 bases. The CDR3 sequence is 15 residues long. CDR3 in DNA: TGTGCCAGCAGTTACTACAGGGATAGCAATCAGCCCCAGCATTTT. Protein: CASSYYRDSNQPQHF.

This clonotype was seen more than once but under ten times. This rearrangement joins TRBV27 to TRBJ2-1; possibly TRBD1 or TRBD2 for D (6 bases each). CDR3 length: 13 residues. Trimming took 7 bases from V and 2 from J, leaving 9 bases between them. In germline, CDR1 is MNHEY, CDR2 SMNVEV (reference sequence). DNA for the CDR3: TGTGCCAGCAAGGGGGGAGCCTACAATGAGCAGTTCTTC. Translating it yields CASKGGAYNEQFF.

V and J are TRBV21-1 and TRBJ1-2. TRBV21-1 is a pseudogene. The CDR3 has 12 residues. CDR3 sequence (DNA): TGTGCCAGCAGCAAAAAATCCCTTCGATACACCTTC. Translating gives CASSKKSLRYTF.

This chain uses TRBV7-3 with TRBJ1-2; D is unclear. Per the germline V gene, CDR1 is SGHTA and CDR2 is FQGTGA. The CDR3 is made up of 14 amino acids. V lost 1 base, J lost 8 bases, and 14 bases lay in between. The CDR3 spells CASSLNPRSGGYTF. The CDR3 bases are TGTGCCAGCAGCTTAAATCCCCGGTCGGGAGGCTACACCTTC. Using reference TRBV7-3 and TRBJ1-2 for the parts outside the CDR3, the full variable domain is GAGVSQTPSNKVTEKGKYVELRCDPISGHTALYWYRQSLGQGPEFLIYFQGTGAADDSGLPNDRFFAVRPEGSVSTLKIQRTERGDSAVYLCASSLNPRSGGYTFGSGTRLTVV.